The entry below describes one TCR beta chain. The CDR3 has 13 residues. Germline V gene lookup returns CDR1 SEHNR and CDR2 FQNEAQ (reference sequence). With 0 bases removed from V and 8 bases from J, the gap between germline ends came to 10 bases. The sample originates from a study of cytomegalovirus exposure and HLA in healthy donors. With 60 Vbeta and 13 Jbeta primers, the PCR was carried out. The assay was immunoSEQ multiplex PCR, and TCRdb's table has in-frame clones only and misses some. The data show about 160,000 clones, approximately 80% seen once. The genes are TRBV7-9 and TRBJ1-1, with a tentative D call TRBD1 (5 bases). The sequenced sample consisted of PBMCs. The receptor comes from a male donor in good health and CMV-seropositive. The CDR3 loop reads CASSLATRAEAFF. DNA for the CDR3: TGTGCCAGCAGCTTAGCAACCAGGGCGGAAGCTTTCTTT.